The 17 T cell receptor beta chains in this list originate from one sample, sequenced in a study of monozygotic twins with inflammatory bowel disease. From its re-call of the 5' RACE reads, TCRdb lists each CDR3 protein once, without DNA. Its table records a few hundred thousand distinct CDR3 sequences. Sequencing was performed on blood. The source is a human donor with ulcerative colitis or Crohn's disease, or a healthy co-twin of an affected twin (not recorded which).

The chain's CDR3 is CASSRDFQETQYF. The chain employs TRBV12-3 or TRBV12-4 and TRBJ2-5. This CDR3 is built from 13 residues.

The V and J genes are TRBV20-1 and TRBJ1-1; the D call of TRBD1 rests on TCRdb alone, since no DNA is present to check it. This CDR3 comprises 13 residues. CDR1 and CDR2 from the germline V gene are DFQATT and SNEGSKA (reference sequence). CDR3 protein: CSARAGMNTEAFF.

The chain employs TRBV7-2 and TRBJ1-1. The germline V gene encodes CDR1 SGHTA and CDR2 FQGNSA. This CDR3 is built from 14 residues. The CDR3: CASSSPYLRTEAFF.

This chain joins TRBV10-2 and TRBJ1-5. Looked up from germline, CDR1 is WSHSY and CDR2 is SAAADI. There are 13 residues in the CDR3. This CDR3 reads CASSSGYNQPQHF.

The gene calls are TRBV12-3 or TRBV12-4 and TRBJ1-1. This CDR3 comprises 11 residues. The CDR3 is CASSSAESAFF.

The V and J genes are TRBV7-8 and TRBJ1-3; TCRdb returns TRBD1, unconfirmable since there is no DNA. The germline gives CDR1 SGHVS, CDR2 FQNEAQ. The CDR3 consists of 15 residues. CDR3 sequence: CASSLAQGTGNTIYF.

The chain joins TRBV4-1 to TRBJ2-3; absent DNA, TCRdb's TRBD2 call cannot be checked. The germline V gene encodes CDR1 MGHRA and CDR2 YSYEKL. CDR3 size: 14 residues. The CDR3: CASSLRDFTDTQYF.

The J gene is TRBJ1-6, the V gene TRBV7-2. There are 15 residues in the CDR3. From germline, CDR1 is SGHTA and CDR2 FQGNSA. The CDR3 reads CASSFISSYNSPLHF.

The chain is built from TRBV19 and TRBJ2-7. Germline assignment: CDR1 LNHDA and CDR2 SQIVND (reference sequence). This CDR3 is 14 amino acids long. This CDR3 is CASSIGRNSYEQYF.

The chain is built from TRBV18 and TRBJ1-4; the D call of TRBD1 rests on TCRdb alone, since no DNA is present to check it. This CDR3 comprises 15 residues. Germline CDR1 and CDR2: KGHSH and LQKENI. The CDR3 region is CASSPQQGTDEKLFF.

The rearrangement joins TRBV11-3 to TRBJ2-1; TCRdb lists TRBD1, though no DNA is available to test this call. This CDR3 is built from 18 residues. CDR1 and CDR2 (germline): SGHNT, YENEEA. CDR3 protein: CASSLDQGGSSSYNEQFF. The whole variable domain, filled in from reference TRBV11-3 and TRBJ2-1, reads EAGVVQSPRYKIIEKKQPVAFWCNPISGHNTLYWYLQNLGQGPELLIRYENEEAVDDSQLPKDRFSAERLKGVDSTLKIQPAELGDSAVYLCASSLDQGGSSSYNEQFFGPGTRLTVL.

The chain has TRBV5-1 and TRBJ2-1; without DNA, the TCRdb call of TRBD2 cannot be checked. In germline, CDR1 is SGHRS, CDR2 YFSETQ. CDR3 length: 15 amino acids. This CDR3 reads CASSLEAGGYNEQFF.

The chain joins TRBV5-1 to TRBJ2-2; with no DNA, the TCRdb D assignment of TRBD1 cannot be verified. This CDR3 spans 16 amino acids. Germline CDR1 and CDR2: SGHRS and YFSETQ. Here the CDR3 reads CASSFEVGGGTGELFF. The full variable domain, completed using reference TRBV5-1 and TRBJ2-2, is KAGVTQTPRYLIKTRGQQVTLSCSPISGHRSVSWYQQTPGQGLQFLFEYFSETQRNKGNFPGRFSGRQFSNSRSEMNVSTLELGDSALYLCASSFEVGGGTGELFFGEGSRLTVL.

The chain joins TRBV15 to TRBJ1-4. The germline V gene has CDR1 LNHNV and CDR2 YYDKDF (reference sequence). The CDR3 has 15 residues. CDR3 region: CATSRASRSLEKLFF.

The CDR3 sequence: CASSLRSDSGNTIYF. The chain combines TRBV5-1 with TRBJ1-3. From germline, CDR1 is SGHRS and CDR2 YFSETQ. The CDR3 is 15 amino acids.

The chain has TRBV5-1 and TRBJ2-1; the TCRdb call, TRBD2, lacks DNA for checking. Germline CDR1 is SGHRS and CDR2 is YFSETQ. This CDR3 comprises 14 residues. This chain's CDR3 is CASSLEAGKSEQFF.

Here the CDR3 reads CASSLRLQDLDEQFF. This sequence joins TRBV7-6 and TRBJ2-1; TCRdb's D call of TRBD1 is untestable without DNA. CDR1 and CDR2 from the germline V gene are SGHVS and FNYEAQ. The CDR3 loop spans 15 amino acids.